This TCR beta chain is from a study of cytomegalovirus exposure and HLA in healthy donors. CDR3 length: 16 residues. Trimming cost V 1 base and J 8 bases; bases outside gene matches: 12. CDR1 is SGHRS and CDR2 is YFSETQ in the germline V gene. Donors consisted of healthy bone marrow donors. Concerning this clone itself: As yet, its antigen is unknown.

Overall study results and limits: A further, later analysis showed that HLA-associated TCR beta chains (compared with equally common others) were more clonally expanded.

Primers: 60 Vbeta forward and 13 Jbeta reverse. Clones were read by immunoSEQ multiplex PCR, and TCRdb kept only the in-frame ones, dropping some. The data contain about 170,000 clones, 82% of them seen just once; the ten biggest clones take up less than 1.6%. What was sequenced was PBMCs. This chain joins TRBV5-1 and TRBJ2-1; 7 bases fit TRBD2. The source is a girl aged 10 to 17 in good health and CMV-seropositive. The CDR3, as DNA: TGCGCCAGCAGCTTGTTAGGCGGGAGCAGTATCGATGAGCAGTTCTTC. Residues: CASSLLGGSSIDEQFF.